The source of this T cell receptor (beta chain) is a study of cytomegalovirus exposure and HLA in healthy donors. Regarding donors, all were healthy bone marrow donors. Study-wide results and caveats: A later analysis linked a missense DCLRE1C variant to TCR beta V- and J-gene trimming. Among TCR beta chains of equal frequency, HLA-associated ones were more clonally expanded in a later analysis.

The CDR3 has 17 residues. Losses at the gene ends were 2 bases for V and 4 bases for J; bases not matched to a gene: 8. Germline CDR1 MNHEY, CDR2 SMNVEV (reference sequence). Primers included in the PCR were 60 Vbeta and 13 Jbeta primers. Assay used: immunoSEQ multiplex PCR; TCRdb lists only in-frame clones, some missing. The sample records more than 200,000 clones, roughly 80% being singletons. As concerns this clone: What it binds is unknown.

The chain recombines TRBV27 with TRBJ1-6; 7 bases map to TRBD1. The TCR was taken from a girl aged 10-17 years in good health and CMV-seronegative. The sequenced sample was PBMCs. CDR3 loop: CASSLPRQGKYNSPLHF. The CDR3 nucleotides read TGTGCCAGCAGTTTACCAAGACAGGGAAAATATAATTCACCCCTCCACTTT.